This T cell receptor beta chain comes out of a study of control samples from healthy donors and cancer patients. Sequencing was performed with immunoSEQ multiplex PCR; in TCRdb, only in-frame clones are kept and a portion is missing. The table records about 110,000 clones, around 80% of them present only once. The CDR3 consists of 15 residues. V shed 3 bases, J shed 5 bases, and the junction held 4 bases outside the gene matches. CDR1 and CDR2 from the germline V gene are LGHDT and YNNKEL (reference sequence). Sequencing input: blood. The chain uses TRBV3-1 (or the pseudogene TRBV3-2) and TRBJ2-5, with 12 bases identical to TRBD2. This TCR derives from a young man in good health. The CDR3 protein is CASSHLAGGPETQYF. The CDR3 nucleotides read TGTGCCAGCAGCCATCTAGCGGGGGGGCCGGAGACCCAGTACTTC.